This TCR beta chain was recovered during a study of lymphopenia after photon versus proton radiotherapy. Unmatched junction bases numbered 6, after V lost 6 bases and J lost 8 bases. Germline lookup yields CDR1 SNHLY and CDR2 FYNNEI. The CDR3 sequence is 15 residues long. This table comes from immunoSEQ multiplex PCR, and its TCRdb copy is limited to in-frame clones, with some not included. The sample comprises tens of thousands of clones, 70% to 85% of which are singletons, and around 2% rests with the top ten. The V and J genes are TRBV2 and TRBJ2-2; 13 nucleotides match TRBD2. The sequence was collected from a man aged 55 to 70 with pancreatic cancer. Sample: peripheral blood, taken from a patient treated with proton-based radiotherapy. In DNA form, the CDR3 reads TGTGCCAGCAGGGGACTAGCGGGGAGGTCTGGGGAGCTGTTTTTT. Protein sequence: CASRGLAGRSGELFF.